This TCR beta chain was sequenced in a study of T cells in localized non-small cell lung cancer. Whole-study findings and limits: Overall survival was longer when the density of T cells in the blood was higher. Adjacent uninvolved lung had the highest clonality, suggesting focused antigen responses.

The table came from immunoSEQ multiplex PCR; TCRdb's copy has only in-frame clones and leaves some out. Altogether 2,500 to 3,000 clones are present, approximately 20% being singletons, with the ten largest covering nearly 25%. Losses at the gene ends were 2 bases for V and 4 bases for J; bases not matched to a gene: 4. CDR1 and CDR2 (germline): SGHNT, YENEEA. This CDR3 region has 14 residues. This clone was seen more than once but under ten times. Its antigen remains unknown. This chain links TRBV11-3 with TRBJ1-1; 7 bases agree with TRBD1. The sequence derives from a male donor aged 60 or over with stage II squamous cell lung carcinoma. The sequencing used lung tumor tissue, collected before any cancer treatment. The CDR3: CASSLPDRVTEAFF. CDR3 coding DNA: TGTGCCAGCAGCTTACCCGACAGGGTCACTGAAGCTTTCTTT.